These 30 T cell receptor beta chains were sequenced from one sample in a study of blood T cell repertoires in COVID-19 (dated by TCRdb to 2020 to 2022). Libraries were constructed by the immunoSEQ multiplex PCR assay. As stored in TCRdb, this immuneACCESS dataset retains in-frame rearrangements with V and J assigned. A fraction of the clones does not appear; measured against another copy, unresolved V genes explain less than half of the discrepancy, and the remainder lacks a known reason. This sample is represented by approximately 280,000 clones; 85% to 90% of them were singletons. Less than 2% of the sample rests with the top ten. The specimen was PBMCs or T cells enriched from blood (not recorded which). The receptor set was obtained from a woman under 30 with acute COVID-19.

CDR3 protein: CASSFRLKTGGAYYGYTF. CDR3 nucleotide sequence: TGTGCCAGCAGTTTCCGCCTCAAAACAGGGGGCGCCTACTATGGCTACACCTTC. The J gene is TRBJ1-2, the V gene TRBV6-2 or TRBV6-3; 9 nucleotides align to TRBD1. Germline V gene lookup returns CDR1 MNHEY and CDR2 SVGEGT. V dropped 4 bases and J dropped 3; count of bases not matched to a gene: 15. This CDR3 spans 18 amino acids.

The chain couples TRBV29-1 to TRBJ2-7, with TRBD1 matching over 7 bases. J was trimmed by 2 bases and V by 5 bases; bases with no gene match: 9. The CDR3 loop spans 14 amino acids. Germline V gene data show CDR1 as SQVTM and CDR2 as ANQGSEA. The CDR3 loop is CSVLSGTAPYEQYF. The CDR3 DNA reads TGCAGCGTTCTTTCCGGGACAGCTCCCTACGAGCAGTACTTC.

This clone has only one observation. This chain joins TRBV7-2 and TRBJ1-6; TRBD1 might be the D (6 bases). The CDR3 is made up of 16 amino acids. Germline values: CDR1 SGHTA, CDR2 FQGNSA. V was shortened by 2 bases and J by 0 bases, with 8 bases between the two germline ends. The CDR3 sequence is CASSLTGSSYNSPLHF. CDR3 sequence (DNA): TGTGCCAGCAGCTTAACAGGGAGCTCCTATAATTCACCCCTCCACTTT.

V gene TRBV19 combines with J gene TRBJ1-2; perhaps TRBD1 as D (6 bases). The V gene lost 7 bases and the J gene lost 0 bases, with 15 bases spanning the gap. The germline CDR1 and CDR2 sequences are LNHDA and SQIVND (reference sequence). This CDR3 comprises 15 residues. The CDR3 spells CASMDSVETNYGYTF. The CDR3 DNA sequence: TGTGCCAGTATGGACAGTGTGGAGACTAACTATGGCTACACCTTC.

This clone was found a few times. The chain carries TRBV7-2 and TRBJ1-5, with TRBD1 matching 8 bases. Germline CDR1 is SGHTA and CDR2 is FQGNSA. CDR3 length: 15 residues. V gave up 4 bases and J gave up 6 bases; unmatched junction bases: 8. The CDR3 DNA follows: TGTGCCAGCAGCTCCCAGGACAGGGCGGGTCAGCCCCAGCATTTT. Translated, it gives CASSSQDRAGQPQHF.

The chain is built from TRBV11-2 and TRBJ1-2; D unresolved. There are 16 residues in the CDR3. V dropped 2 bases and J dropped 3 bases, with 16 bases sitting between them. In germline, CDR1 is SGHAT, CDR2 FQNNGV. CDR3 DNA: TGTGCCAGCAGCTTAACCGAGGAACCCGGCCACTATGGCTACACCTTC. Residues: CASSLTEEPGHYGYTF.

The chain combines TRBV18 with TRBJ2-7; TRBD2 matches at 15 bases. The germline V gene has CDR1 KGHSH and CDR2 LQKENI. The CDR3 length is 16 residues. The V and J ends lost 5 bases and 4 bases, in that order; junction bases with no gene match: 6. Here the CDR3 DNA reads TGTGCCAGCTCATTCGGACTAGCGGGAGGGACTTACGAGCAGTACTTC. Translation: CASSFGLAGGTYEQYF. The full variable domain, with the rest looked up from reference TRBV18 and TRBJ2-7, is NAGVMQNPRHLVRRRGQEARLRCSPMKGHSHVYWYRQLPEEGLKFMVYLQKENIIDESGMPKERFSAEFPKEGPSILRIQQVVRGDSAAYFCASSFGLAGGTYEQYFGPGTRLTVT.

The chain joins TRBV13 to TRBJ2-1, with 9 bases aligning to TRBD2. This CDR3 comprises 21 residues. V was clipped by 3 bases and J by 2 bases; unmatched bases: 20. From germline, CDR1 is PRHDT and CDR2 FYEKMQ (reference sequence). The CDR3 DNA reads TGTGCCAGCAGCTTGGGGGGGAGGCCAGACTTTAGCGGGAGTCCCTACAATGAGCAGTTCTTC. Amino acids: CASSLGGRPDFSGSPYNEQFF.

The chain has TRBV21-1 and TRBJ2-7; the table's D call, TRBD2, has no DNA check behind it. TRBV21-1 is recorded as a pseudogene. CDR3 length: 19 amino acids. The CDR3 loop reads CASSKGPRLAGKRSYEQYF. CDR3 coding DNA: TGTGCCAGCAGCAAAGGTCCGAGGCTAGCGGGAAAGAGGTCCTACGAGCAGTACTTC.

This chain links TRBV14 with TRBJ1-2; a weak D match, TRBD1 (6 bases). This CDR3 is 13 amino acids long. V lost 0 bases and J lost 13, with 15 bases in between. Germline CDR1 is SGHDN and CDR2 is FVKESK. CDR3 nucleotides: TGTGCCAGCAGCCAAGAAACAGGGAAGGCAATCACCTTC. It specifies CASSQETGKAITF.

This chain connects TRBV2 to TRBJ2-7; possible D gene TRBD2, 5 bases. The CDR3 contains 15 residues. Germline-derived CDR1 and CDR2 are SNHLY and FYNNEI. V shed 0 bases and J shed 4 bases, with 13 bases lying between them. This chain's CDR3 is CASSEAASGVYEQYF. The CDR3 DNA reads TGTGCCAGCAGTGAAGCTGCCAGCGGCGTATACGAGCAGTACTTC.

The chain joins TRBV24-1 to TRBJ2-3; TRBD1 might be the D (5 bases). The CDR3 extends over 14 amino acids. The germline CDR1 and CDR2 sequences are KGHDR and SFDVKD. Trimming shortened V by 0 bases and J by 4 bases, and 7 bases separated the two germline ends. CDR3 sequence: CATSDLGAPDTQYF. The DNA for the CDR3 is TGTGCCACCAGTGATTTGGGGGCGCCAGATACGCAGTATTTT.

The chain employs TRBV7-2 and TRBJ1-2, with D perhaps TRBD1 (5 bases). The CDR3 is 14 amino acids. Trimming removed 5 bases from V and 0 bases from J, with 10 bases in between. From germline, CDR1 is SGHTA and CDR2 FQGNSA. The CDR3 region has the DNA TGTGCCAGCAGCCAGGACACGGCTAACTATGGCTACACCTTC. It specifies CASSQDTANYGYTF.

The chain links TRBV18 to TRBJ2-5, with D perhaps TRBD2 (6 bases). V was clipped by 3 bases and J by 5 bases, with 10 bases between them. This CDR3 has 13 residues. Germline CDR1 reads KGHSH; CDR2 reads LQKENI. The CDR3 bases are TGTGCCAGCTCACCGCGGAGGGGCGAGACCCAGTACTTC. It translates to CASSPRRGETQYF.

The chain is built from TRBV18 and TRBJ1-3, with D possibly TRBD1 on 5 matching bases. V lost 5 bases, J lost 1 base, and 18 bases lay in between. This CDR3 has 17 amino acids. Germline V gene data show CDR1 as KGHSH and CDR2 as LQKENI. The CDR3 region is CASSVAEGVNSGNTIYF. The CDR3, as DNA: TGTGCCAGCTCAGTCGCAGAAGGGGTAAATTCTGGAAACACCATATATTTT.

The chain combines TRBV7-8 with TRBJ2-5; TRBD1 matches 9 bases. CDR3 size: 14 residues. CDR1 SGHVS and CDR2 FQNEAQ come from the germline V gene. Losses at the gene ends were 5 bases for V and 5 bases for J; bases not matched to a gene: 6. CDR3 nucleotide sequence: TGTGCCAGCAGCCGACAGGGGGATTGGGAGACCCAGTACTTC. Amino acids: CASSRQGDWETQYF.

J is TRBJ1-1 and V is TRBV29-1; weak D call: TRBD1 (5 bases). Trimming took off 3 bases at V and 7 bases at J, with 9 bases between the two ends. CDR3 size: 11 residues. Germline CDR1 SQVTM, CDR2 ANQGSEA. The CDR3 nucleotides are TGCAGCGTTGAGGAGACAGATGAAGCTTTCTTT. It codes for CSVEETDEAFF.

The chain carries TRBV14 and TRBJ1-4, with 9 bases that match TRBD1. The V and J ends lost 3 bases and 6 bases, in that order; junction bases with no gene match: 5. Germline V gene sequence: CDR1 SGHDN, CDR2 FVKESK. The CDR3 has 15 amino acids. DNA for the CDR3: TGTGCCAGCAGCCAGAACAGGGGGCTGGATGAAAAACTGTTTTTT. Protein product: CASSQNRGLDEKLFF.

This chain links TRBV7-3 with TRBJ1-5, with TRBD1 matching over 7 bases. Per the germline V gene, CDR1 is SGHTA and CDR2 is FQGTGA. J lost 2 bases, V lost 6 bases, and 19 bases had no gene match. There are 19 residues in the CDR3. The CDR3 protein is CASRWRGRVQSWCNQPQHF. In DNA form, the CDR3 reads TGTGCCAGCAGATGGAGGGGGCGAGTACAGAGTTGGTGCAATCAGCCCCAGCATTTT. Full variable domain (outside the CDR3, taken from reference TRBV7-3 and TRBJ1-5): GAGVSQTPSNKVTEKGKYVELRCDPISGHTALYWYRQSLGQGPEFLIYFQGTGAADDSGLPNDRFFAVRPEGSVSTLKIQRTERGDSAVYLCASRWRGRVQSWCNQPQHFGDGTRLSIL.

This sequence joins TRBV7-9 and TRBJ2-3, with 8 bases that match TRBD1. Germline loops: CDR1 SEHNR, CDR2 FQNEAQ (reference sequence). The junction had 11 bases not matched to a gene; V was cut back by 5 bases and J by 4 bases. The CDR3 extends over 16 amino acids. The CDR3 protein is CASSPTLGQGSDTQYF. In DNA form, the CDR3 reads TGTGCCAGCAGCCCTACCCTCGGACAGGGCTCAGATACGCAGTATTTT.

CDR3 coding DNA: TGTGCCTGGAGTGTACGGGGAGTCGGCCTGTTTTTT. Its translation: CAWSVRGVGLFF. V is TRBV30 and J is TRBJ1-4; D not resolved. The V end was cut by 0 bases, the J end by 14 bases, with 13 bases between. The CDR3 covers 12 residues. Germline assignment: CDR1 GTSNPN and CDR2 SVGIG (reference sequence). The complete variable domain, with remaining parts taken from reference TRBV30 and TRBJ1-4, reads SQTIHQWPATLVQPVGSPLSLECTVEGTSNPNLYWYRQAAGRGLQLLFYSVGIGQISSEVPQNLSASRPQDRQFILSSKKLLLSDSGFYLCAWSVRGVGLFFGSGTQLSVL.

The rearrangement uses TRBV5-5 and TRBJ2-1, with D perhaps TRBD2 (6 bases). V was pared by 7 bases and J by 4 bases, with 24 bases between. The CDR3 has 17 amino acids. Germline-derived CDR1 and CDR2 are SGHKS and YYEKEE (reference sequence). The CDR3 sequence is CASFRRVVAAVYNEQFF. The CDR3 nucleotides are TGTGCCAGCTTTCGCCGGGTAGTAGCGGCAGTTTACAATGAGCAGTTCTTC.

The rearrangement links TRBV25-1 to TRBJ2-5; no definite D call. V dropped 0 bases and J dropped 7 bases, with 6 bases sitting between them. Germline V gene sequence: CDR1 MGHDK, CDR2 SYGVNS. The CDR3 covers 12 residues. The CDR3 region is CASSEYGRTQYF. DNA for the CDR3: TGTGCCAGCAGTGAATATGGGCGGACCCAGTACTTC.

The chain uses TRBV11-2 and TRBJ2-1, with D possibly being TRBD2 (5 bases). Trimming removed 1 base from V and 6 bases from J, with 13 bases in between. The CDR3 is 15 residues long. Germline CDR1 reads SGHAT; CDR2 reads FQNNGV. The CDR3, as DNA: TGTGCCAGCAGCTTAGTGGGAGAAATTGGCAATGAGCAGTTCTTC. Its translation is CASSLVGEIGNEQFF.

The chain recombines TRBV28 with TRBJ2-7; 12 bases align to TRBD2. The trim removed 3 bases at V and 6 bases at J, leaving 12 bases unmatched. The length of the CDR3 is 17 residues. Germline lookup yields CDR1 MDHEN and CDR2 SYDVKM. The CDR3 loop is CASSFNRLAGVSREQYF. The CDR3 DNA reads TGTGCCAGCAGTTTCAATAGACTAGCGGGAGTCTCTCGCGAGCAGTACTTC.

The chain recombines TRBV30 with TRBJ2-2; D possibly corresponds to TRBD2 (6 bases). The CDR3 is 13 amino acids. Trimming took off 2 bases at V and 4 bases at J, with 8 bases between the two ends. Germline CDR1 GTSNPN, CDR2 SVGIG (reference sequence). This chain's CDR3 is CAWSLGGTGELFF. The CDR3 DNA is TGTGCCTGGAGTTTGGGGGGCACCGGGGAGCTGTTTTTT.

The V call is TRBV27, the J call TRBJ2-7; 10 bases are a match to TRBD2. The length of the CDR3 is 14 residues. CDR1 is MNHEY, CDR2 SMNVEV, per germline (reference sequence). J was trimmed by 4 bases and V by 6 bases; bases with no gene match: 6. CDR3 sequence: CASRRGTSAYEQYF. In nucleotides, the CDR3 is TGTGCCAGCAGACGCGGGACTAGCGCGTACGAGCAGTACTTC.

The rearrangement uses TRBV4-3 and TRBJ1-4; possibly TRBD1 for D (6 bases). CDR3 length: 15 residues. CDR1 is LGHNA, CDR2 YSLEER, per germline. V gave up 1 base and J gave up 8 bases, with 14 bases separating them. The CDR3 loop reads CASSQAGRGREKLFF. DNA of the CDR3: TGCGCCAGCAGCCAAGCGGGCAGGGGAAGGGAAAAACTGTTTTTT.

The chain employs TRBV19 and TRBJ2-7, with TRBD1 matching 11 bases. V dropped 6 bases and J dropped 2; count of bases not matched to a gene: 3. Germline lookup yields CDR1 LNHDA and CDR2 SQIVND (reference sequence). This CDR3 spans 14 amino acids. The CDR3 here is CASREGQGAYEQYF. CDR3 DNA sequence: TGTGCCAGTAGGGAGGGACAGGGGGCCTACGAGCAGTACTTC. The variable domain in full, with the rest retrieved from reference TRBV19 and TRBJ2-7, is DGGITQSPKYLFRKEGQNVTLSCEQNLNHDAMYWYRQDPGQGLRLIYYSQIVNDFQKGDIAEGYSVSREKKESFPLTVTSAQKNPTAFYLCASREGQGAYEQYFGPGTRLTVT.

This rearrangement joins TRBV11-3 to TRBJ2-3; 8 positions agree with TRBD1. With 5 bases clipped from V and 1 base from J, the junction kept 5 bases outside the gene matches. The CDR3 extends over 15 amino acids. Germline V gives CDR1 SGHNT, CDR2 YENEEA. The CDR3 reads CASSARGQGTDTQYF. In DNA, the CDR3 is TGTGCCAGCAGCGCCAGGGGGCAAGGCACAGATACGCAGTATTTT.